The 25 T cell receptor beta chains below were found in one sample sequenced in a study of low-dose radiotherapy and immunotherapy resistance in tumors. Time point defined: after trial treatment. Stated treatment: LDRT plus nivolumab, ipilimumab, low-dose cyclophosphamide and aspirin (RACIN trial). TRAV and TRBV primers primed cDNA for both TCRalpha and TCRbeta. TCRs were put through 20 PCR cycles of amplification with Phusion. A constant-region primer and the V-primer adapter served as the primer pair. MiXCR, run by TCRdb on the reads, gives a single entry per CDR3 protein. In the table there are 31,000 or so distinct CDR3 sequences, about 53% of which are singletons. The sequencing used PBMCs, collected after low-dose radiotherapy plus immunotherapy. Receptors originate from a male donor with gallbladder cancer.

The chain has TRBV6-1 and TRBJ1-5; D perhaps matches TRBD1 (6 bases). The germline V gene encodes CDR1 MNHNS and CDR2 SASEGT. The CDR3 sequence is 15 residues long. V gave up 1 base and J gave up 2 bases, with 9 bases separating them. DNA of the CDR3: TGTGCCAGCAGTGAAGGTGCAGGGGGCAATCAGCCCCAGCATTTT. Translation gives CASSEGAGGNQPQHF.

V is TRBV29-1 and J is TRBJ1-2; possible D gene TRBD1, 6 bases. From germline, CDR1 is SQVTM and CDR2 ANQGSEA. The CDR3 spans 14 residues. V was clipped by 1 base and J by 2 bases, with 11 bases between them. The CDR3 loop reads CSVEAQGTNYGYTF. CDR3 nucleotides: TGCAGCGTTGAAGCACAGGGAACCAACTATGGCTACACCTTC. The full variable domain, completed using reference TRBV29-1 and TRBJ1-2, is SAVISQKPSRDICQRGTSLTIQCQVDSQVTMMFWYRQQPGQSLTLIATANQGSEATYESGFVIDKFPISRPNLTFSTLTVSNMSPEDSSIYLCSVEAQGTNYGYTFGSGTRLTVV.

Note on this clonotype: This likely stems from a read error, as it lies one base from a far larger clone. This chain connects TRBV5-2 to TRBJ2-1. TRBV5-2 is a known pseudogene. The CDR3 is made up of 12 amino acids. CDR3 protein: CASLQDYNGQFF. For the CDR3, the DNA is TGTGCCAGCCTCCAGGACTACAATGGGCAGTTCTTC.

The chain carries TRBV4-2 and TRBJ2-7, with D perhaps TRBD1 (5 bases). V was trimmed by 0 bases and J by 0 bases, leaving 12 bases between them. The CDR3 contains 16 residues. CDR1 is LGHNA and CDR2 is YNFKEQ in the germline V gene. The CDR3 DNA follows: TGTGCCAGCAGCCAAGATAGTCAGGGTGGCTCCTACGAGCAGTACTTC. Its protein product is CASSQDSQGGSYEQYF.

The chain employs TRBV2 and TRBJ2-5; 11 bases map to TRBD2. Germline V lookup: CDR1 SNHLY, CDR2 FYNNEI. The ends lost 7 bases at V and 4 bases at J; junction bases unmatched: 11. CDR3 length: 16 amino acids. Here the CDR3 DNA reads TGTGCCAGCACCGGTGGTAGCGGGAGGGGAGGAGAGACCCAGTACTTC. Translating gives CASTGGSGRGGETQYF.

Many counts were recorded for this clonotype. Written as DNA, the CDR3 is TGCAGTGCAAAGGGTAACAGCTCCTACAATGAGCAGTTCTTC. It is translated as CSAKGNSSYNEQFF. The V and J genes are TRBV20-1 and TRBJ2-1; no clear D. In germline, CDR1 is DFQATT, CDR2 SNEGSKA (reference sequence). Between the trimmed V and J ends, which lost 6 bases and 0 bases, there was a span of 12 bases. The CDR3 totals 14 residues.

About this clonotype: With a far larger clone one base away, a read error is the likely cause. The chain carries TRBV12-3 or TRBV12-4 and TRBJ2-1; D call uncertain. The V and J ends lost 6 bases and 10 bases respectively, with 16 bases between them. The CDR3 spans 13 residues. The CDR3 region is CASSSGFPYEQFF. CDR3 sequence (DNA): TGTGCCAGCAGCTCCGGGTTCCCCTACGAGCAGTTCTTC.

As regards this clonotype: The junction departs from the called germline gene at one end, perhaps through a read error. The J gene is TRBJ2-1, the V gene TRBV6-2 or TRBV6-3, with 8 bases fitting TRBD2. Germline V gene data show CDR1 as MNHEY and CDR2 as SVGEGT. The CDR3 length is 14 residues. Here the CDR3 reads CASSSGGVYSEQFF. In nucleotides, the CDR3 is TGTGCCAGCAGTTCCGGGGGGGTGTACAGTGAGCAGTTCTTC.

This clonotype appeared a single time. The limits of the CDR3 on the DNA are not certain, so only TCRdb's listed CDR3 is given. The chain joins TRBV29-1 to TRBJ2-2; the DNA was not used to check the table's D call, TRBD2. Germline V lookup: CDR1 SQVTM, CDR2 ANQGSEA. The CDR3 numbers 19 amino acids, ends counted. CDR3: CSVEGLAGGTNTGELFFFF.

In its sample, this clonotype was seen a few times. The chain uses TRBV11-2 and TRBJ2-3, with 13 bases fitting TRBD2. Germline values: CDR1 SGHAT, CDR2 FQNNGV. This CDR3 is built from 16 residues. The V gene end was trimmed by 5 bases and the J gene end by 6 bases; junction bases not matched to a gene: 8. The CDR3 coding sequence is TGTGCCAGCAGCCGACTAGCGGGGGGCCCCGGTGATACGCAGTATTTT. Translated, it gives CASSRLAGGPGDTQYF.

This chain links TRBV6-5 with TRBJ2-3; 9 bases align to TRBD2. The CDR3 runs 16 residues. Germline V CDR1 and CDR2: MNHEY, SVGAGI. Trimming took 3 bases from V and 0 from J; bases not matched to a gene: 4. Written as DNA, the CDR3 is TGTGCCAGCAGTTATAGCGGGAGCCTCAGCACAGATACGCAGTATTTT. It yields the protein CASSYSGSLSTDTQYF.

This clonotype was observed many times. The chain couples TRBV27 to TRBJ2-6; D is unresolved. V was cut by 4 bases and J by 1 base, with 8 bases left in between. This CDR3 comprises 15 residues. Germline lookup yields CDR1 MNHEY and CDR2 SMNVEV (reference sequence). CDR3 residues: CASSSDGSGANVLTF. CDR3 nucleotides: TGTGCCAGCAGTTCCGACGGGTCTGGGGCCAACGTCCTGACTTTC.

This clonotype was seen ten or more times. This chain uses TRBV29-1 with TRBJ1-3, with D tentatively TRBD1 (5 bases). Germline V gives CDR1 SQVTM, CDR2 ANQGSEA. Trimming took off 1 base at V and 3 bases at J, with 16 bases between the two ends. This CDR3 region has 16 residues. The chain's CDR3 is CSVEARGQIFGNTIYF. CDR3 DNA sequence: TGCAGCGTTGAAGCAAGGGGCCAGATCTTTGGAAACACCATATATTTT.

This clonotype showed up many times. The chain couples TRBV12-3 or TRBV12-4 to TRBJ1-3; unclear D gene. The CDR3 totals 13 residues. V lost 3 bases, J lost 4 bases, and 7 bases lay in between. CDR3 nucleotides: TGTGCCAGCAGTTTGTTTGTCGGAAACACCATATATTTT. It is translated as CASSLFVGNTIYF.

The CDR3 nucleotides are TGTGCCAGCAGCGGAGGGGATCGGGAAAAACTGTTTTTT. Protein: CASSGGDREKLFF. The rearrangement joins TRBV9 to TRBJ1-4; the D gene is possibly TRBD1 (5 bases). This CDR3 contains 13 residues. Trimming removed 3 bases from V and 8 bases from J, with 11 bases in between. CDR1 is SGDLS, CDR2 YYNGEE, per germline.

Of note for this clonotype: A read error is likely here: a far larger clone is one base away. The rearrangement links TRBV5-1 to TRBJ2-5; D tentatively fits TRBD1 or TRBD2 (5 bases each). CDR1 and CDR2 from the germline V gene are SGHRS and YFSETQ. The CDR3 length is 15 residues. The V and J ends lost 6 bases and 11 bases respectively, with 26 bases between them. The CDR3 loop is CASTITGTPYNEQYF. The CDR3 DNA sequence: TGCGCCAGCACCATAACCGGGACGCCCTACAATGAGCAGTACTTC.

A remark on this clonotype: A far larger clone differs by one base, so this is likely a read error. The V and J genes are TRBV5-1 and TRBJ2-7; TRBD2 matches at 8 bases. Gene TRBJ2-1 matches the end of the DNA better, so the J call may be wrong. This CDR3 spans 15 amino acids. CDR1 and CDR2 (germline): SGHRS, YFSETQ. The CDR3 DNA reads TGCGCCAGCAGCTTGGCCGGGACGGGGGGGAATGAGCAGTTCTTC. It yields the protein CASSLAGTGGNEQFF.

The sample holds a few counts of this clonotype. This chain uses TRBV11-2 with TRBJ2-7; no definite D call. The CDR3 is made up of 11 amino acids. In germline, CDR1 is SGHAT, CDR2 FQNNGV. V dropped 1 base and J dropped 6 bases, with 4 bases sitting between them. CDR3 in DNA: TGTGCCAGCAGCTTAGGTGTCGAGCAGTACTTC. It translates to CASSLGVEQYF.

At least ten counts were recorded for this clonotype. This chain connects TRBV13 to TRBJ1-5; unclear D gene. Trimming shortened V by 2 bases and J by 6 bases, and 5 bases separated the two germline ends. Germline CDR1 is PRHDT and CDR2 is FYEKMQ (reference sequence). The CDR3 is 12 residues long. The DNA for the CDR3 is TGTGCCAGCAGCTTAAGGTCTCAGCCCCAGCATTTT. Translating it yields CASSLRSQPQHF.

In this sample, this clonotype turned up a few times. This probably arose from a read error, given a far larger clone one base away. The V call is TRBV5-4, the J call TRBJ2-1; D unclear. Trimming removed 0 bases at V and 13 bases at J, with 8 bases between. Germline V lookup: CDR1 SGHNT, CDR2 YYREEE (reference sequence). CDR3 size: 11 residues. CDR3 amino acids: CASSLEETQFF. The CDR3 nucleotides are TGTGCCAGCAGCTTGGAAGAGACCCAGTTCTTC.

This clonotype is judged medium-sized (0.01 to 0.1%). The V and J genes are TRBV29-1 and TRBJ2-1; 9 positions match TRBD1. V was pared by 3 bases and J by 9 bases, with 9 bases of the junction left unmatched. Germline-derived CDR1 and CDR2 are SQVTM and ANQGSEA. There are 14 residues in the CDR3. The DNA for the CDR3 is TGCAGCGTTGAGTACAGGGGGCAACGGGGTGAGCAGTTCTTC. Encoded protein: CSVEYRGQRGEQFF.

The chain employs TRBV6-5 and TRBJ2-7, with TRBD1 identical over 11 bases. Germline V gene sequence: CDR1 MNHEY, CDR2 SVGAGI. The CDR3 sequence is 15 residues long. V shed 5 bases, J shed 4 bases, and the junction held 7 bases outside the gene matches. The chain's CDR3 is CASSKSGTGGYEQYF. The CDR3 DNA follows: TGTGCCAGCAGTAAATCCGGGACAGGGGGTTACGAGCAGTACTTC.

This sequence joins TRBV5-1 and TRBJ2-1, with unresolved D. Germline CDR1 reads SGHRS; CDR2 reads YFSETQ. The CDR3 spans 12 residues. Between the trimmed V and J ends, which lost 1 base and 7 bases, there was a span of 6 bases. The CDR3 here is CASSLSRNEQFF. In DNA, the CDR3 is TGCGCCAGCAGCTTGTCTAGGAATGAGCAGTTCTTC.

This clonotype was picked up a small number of times. The V and J genes are TRBV6-1 and TRBJ1-5; 8 bases fit TRBD1. The trim removed 1 base at V and 3 bases at J, leaving 2 bases unmatched. Germline values: CDR1 MNHNS, CDR2 SASEGT. This CDR3 spans 15 amino acids. In DNA, the CDR3 is TGTGCCAGCAGTGAAGGACAGGGGATCAATCAGCCCCAGCATTTT. Its translation is CASSEGQGINQPQHF.

By frequency in the sample, this clonotype is medium-sized. The gene calls are TRBV6-2 or TRBV6-3 and TRBJ2-2; D perhaps matches TRBD1 (5 bases). V was clipped by 8 bases and J by 7 bases, with 20 bases between them. The CDR3 sequence is 15 residues long. The germline CDR1 and CDR2 sequences are MNHEY and SVGEGT. CDR3 sequence reads: CASAYRSTGHGELFF. CDR3 nucleotides: TGTGCCAGCGCCTACAGAAGCACAGGACACGGGGAGCTGTTTTTT.